Listed below are T cell receptor beta chains from one sample, sequenced in a study of lymphopenia after photon versus proton radiotherapy. Using immunoSEQ multiplex PCR, the repertoire was profiled, and TCRdb retains in-frame clones only, with some absent. In the table there are around 55,000 clones, approximately 84% of which are singletons. The starting material was peripheral blood, obtained from a patient treated with proton-based radiotherapy. Receptors originate from a man aged 55 to 70 with pancreatic cancer. The CDR3 runs from the conserved cysteine through the conserved F or W. D genes are given only for firm matches. Clone size is not always given. Where it is, it says once, few, many or a class for expanded clones.

v_call: TRBV7-9
clone_size: .
d_call: .
j_call: TRBJ2-7
cdr3_nt: TGTGCCAGCAGCTGGACCAACGGCTACGAGCAGTACTTC
cdr3_aa: CASSWTNGYEQYF

v_call: TRBV5-4
clone_size: .
d_call: TRBD2
j_call: TRBJ2-7
cdr3_nt: TGTGCCAGCAGCTTGGGACTAGCGGCCACCCCCTACGAGCAGTACTTC
cdr3_aa: CASSLGLAATPYEQYF

v_call: TRBV27
clone_size: .
d_call: .
j_call: TRBJ2-7
cdr3_nt: TGTGCCAGCAGTTTACAAGGGAACGAGCAGTACTTC
cdr3_aa: CASSLQGNEQYF

v_call: TRBV7-8
clone_size: once
d_call: TRBD1
j_call: TRBJ2-7
cdr3_nt: TGTGCCAGCAGCTGGGGACAGGGGTCGGCCTACGAGCAGTACTTC
cdr3_aa: CASSWGQGSAYEQYF

v_call: TRBV5-1
clone_size: .
d_call: TRBD2
j_call: TRBJ2-7
cdr3_nt: TGCGCCAGCAGCTCCTCCGGGACTAGCGCGTCCGAGCAGTACTTC
cdr3_aa: CASSSSGTSASEQYF

v_call: TRBV29-1
clone_size: .
d_call: .
j_call: TRBJ1-1
cdr3_nt: TGCAGCGTTGTTGTCCGTGAAGCTTTCTTT
cdr3_aa: CSVVVREAFF

v_call: TRBV28
clone_size: once
d_call: .
j_call: TRBJ2-1
cdr3_nt: TGTGCCAGTCATAACTGGGGGCGGCGCAATGAGCAGTTCTTC
cdr3_aa: CASHNWGRRNEQFF

v_call: TRBV6-5
clone_size: .
d_call: TRBD1
j_call: TRBJ2-2
cdr3_nt: TGTGCCAGCAGAGGACAGGGCCGAACCGGGGAGCTGTTTTTT
cdr3_aa: CASRGQGRTGELFF

v_call: TRBV2
clone_size: .
d_call: .
j_call: TRBJ2-5
cdr3_nt: TGTGCCAGCAGTGGGGGGGCGAGGGAGACCCAGTACTTC
cdr3_aa: CASSGGARETQYF

v_call: TRBV5-5
clone_size: .
d_call: TRBD1
j_call: TRBJ2-7
cdr3_nt: TGTGCCAGCAGCCGGGACAGGGGGTCCGAGCAGTACTTC
cdr3_aa: CASSRDRGSEQYF

v_call: TRBV7-9
clone_size: .
d_call: .
j_call: TRBJ2-5
cdr3_nt: TGTGCCAGCAGCTCCACGGTACAGGGGAGGAAGACCCAGTACTTC
cdr3_aa: CASSSTVQGRKTQYF

v_call: TRBV2
clone_size: once
d_call: TRBD1
j_call: TRBJ1-1
cdr3_nt: TGTGCCAGCAGTGAGGGACAGAACCTTAGAGCTTTCTTT
cdr3_aa: CASSEGQNLRAFF

v_call: TRBV19
clone_size: .
d_call: .
j_call: TRBJ2-1
cdr3_nt: TGTGCCAGTAGTATATCAGTCGGTGAGCAGTTCTTC
cdr3_aa: CASSISVGEQFF

v_call: TRBV6-5
clone_size: .
d_call: TRBD1
j_call: TRBJ2-7
cdr3_nt: TGTGCCAGCAGCGGGACAGACCGCTACGAGCAGTACTTC
cdr3_aa: CASSGTDRYEQYF

v_call: TRBV5-4
clone_size: .
d_call: TRBD2
j_call: TRBJ2-1
cdr3_nt: TGTGCCAGCAGCTTCTTTGGGGGGGTGGGTAATGAGCAGTTCTTC
cdr3_aa: CASSFFGGVGNEQFF

v_call: TRBV5-1
clone_size: .
d_call: .
j_call: TRBJ2-7
cdr3_nt: TGCGCCAGCAGCTTGGGACGGAGGGCCTACGAGCAGTACTTC
cdr3_aa: CASSLGRRAYEQYF

v_call: TRBV5-1
clone_size: .
d_call: .
j_call: TRBJ2-4
cdr3_nt: TGCGCCAGCAGAATCGGGACGGACAGTAACATTCAGTACTTC
cdr3_aa: CASRIGTDSNIQYF

v_call: TRBV28
clone_size: .
d_call: .
j_call: TRBJ2-5
cdr3_nt: TGTGCCAGCAGCCCCCAAGAGACCCAGTACTTC
cdr3_aa: CASSPQETQYF

v_call: TRBV5-1
clone_size: .
d_call: TRBD1
j_call: TRBJ2-7
cdr3_nt: TGCGCCAGCAGCTTTAGGACAGGGGGCTTCTACGAGCAGTACTTC
cdr3_aa: CASSFRTGGFYEQYF

v_call: TRBV5-4
clone_size: .
d_call: TRBD1
j_call: TRBJ1-2
cdr3_nt: TGTGCCAGCAGCTCCGGACAGGTCTATGGCTACACCTTC
cdr3_aa: CASSSGQVYGYTF

v_call: TRBV2
clone_size: .
d_call: TRBD1
j_call: TRBJ1-2
cdr3_nt: TGTGCCAGCAGGGCGACAGGGGGCGCTAGCTATGGCTACACCTTC
cdr3_aa: CASRATGGASYGYTF

v_call: TRBV6-6
clone_size: .
d_call: .
j_call: TRBJ1-5
cdr3_nt: TGTGCCAGCAGTTATGAGGCAGGGGTGCAGCCCCAGCATTTT
cdr3_aa: CASSYEAGVQPQHF

v_call: TRBV6-5
clone_size: once
d_call: .
j_call: TRBJ2-5
cdr3_nt: TGTGCCAGCAGTTACTTCGGGGTAGGGGGGGAGACCCAGTACTTC
cdr3_aa: CASSYFGVGGETQYF

v_call: TRBV4-3
clone_size: .
d_call: TRBD2
j_call: TRBJ2-1
cdr3_nt: TGCGCCAGCAGCCTCGGACTAGCGGGAGGTAGGTTCTTC
cdr3_aa: CASSLGLAGGRFF

v_call: TRBV7-9
clone_size: .
d_call: .
j_call: TRBJ1-1
cdr3_nt: TGTGCCAGCAGCCCGAAGATTGAAGCTTTCTTT
cdr3_aa: CASSPKIEAFF